The clone carrying this TCR beta chain was observed a handful of times. This sample stems from a study of blood T cells in healthy people across ages. Then a second PCR, running about 6 to 11 cycles, was carried out with a sample-barcoded 5' primer and a J-beta primer mix. MiXCR was run by TCRdb on the 5' RACE reads, yielding one entry per CDR3 protein. The data hold 750,000 to 1,000,000 distinct CDR3 sequences, with almost 30% observed a single time. This sample also appeared in a second study, on T cells of mothers and their children.

The sample was blood. The source is a woman between 35 and 50 years old in good health.

CDR3 DNA: TGTGCCAGCAGCTCTGGGACAGGGCACGGCTACACCTTC. Amino acid sequence: CASSSGTGHGYTF. V gene TRBV7-3 combines with J gene TRBJ1-2; 9 positions match TRBD1. The CDR3 has 13 amino acids. CDR1 is SGHTA and CDR2 is FQGTGA in the germline V gene. V shed 4 bases, J shed 8 bases, and the junction held 5 bases outside the gene matches. Looking up the rest from reference TRBV7-3 and TRBJ1-2 gives the full variable domain: GAGVSQTPSNKVTEKGKYVELRCDPISGHTALYWYRQSLGQGPEFLIYFQGTGAADDSGLPNDRFFAVRPEGSVSTLKIQRTERGDSAVYLCASSSGTGHGYTFGSGTRLTVV.